This T cell receptor (beta chain) was sequenced for a study of post-analysis software for immune sequencing data (dated by TCRdb to the mid-2010s). Describing the broader study: Disease courses on record covered relapsing-remitting, secondary progressive and progressive-relapsing multiple sclerosis, though some patients had no subtype annotation. A subset of samples was prepared in parallel using single-end sample barcoding, then pooled and co-amplified after Illumina adapter ligation. The multiple sclerosis patient repertoires were compared with some twelve previously published healthy control repertoires from donors aged roughly 6 to 27 years.

The paper's findings and limits, for the study overall: Significantly lower normalized Chao1 diversity was found in multiple sclerosis patients than in controls, suggesting substantial peripheral T-cell clonal expansion. The control group was slightly older than the multiple sclerosis patient group. When samples were clustered directly using the F measure, samples prepared in the same batch co-clustered strongly, which prompted a batch-effect correction. Patients showed significantly higher frequencies than controls for a few TRBV segments, among them TRBV5-6, TRBV5-1 and TRBV20-1.

To prepare the library, PCR was applied. Data came from an Illumina HiSeq 2500. Unique molecular identifiers were incorporated into TCR beta cDNA libraries to reduce PCR and sequencing biases. Approximately 500,000 cDNA molecules were obtained per 1 to 10 million input T cells, so each molecule approximated one T cell. The same protocol used for the earlier healthy control dataset was applied to prepare and sequence the patient libraries. Within a given batch, samples were prepared together, multiplexed and sequenced on the same HiSeq lane. Regarding the original processing steps: Raw barcoded reads were processed with MIGEC, discarding single-read molecular identifier groups before consensus assembly and CDR3 extraction. VDJtools was used for post-analysis of the clonotype tables, with diversity normalized by down-sampling every dataset to the smallest sample size. In repertoire overlap clustering, CDR3 amino acid sequences, but not nucleotide sequences, were matched to correct batch-related cross-sample contamination. Using fastp at Q25 and MiXCR, TCRdb reprocessed the public reads and kept productive beta chains. Rows are combined by CDR3 protein, so each entry shows the most common genes and DNA. None of the V and J calls come from the authors' own analysis; TCRdb made them. The sample records 380,000 or so distinct CDR3 sequences, less than 40% of which are singletons. The leading ten clones occupy around 15% of the sample.

Of note for this clonotype: What antigen it recognizes has not been identified. Base qualities are not at hand, and no much larger clone is one base apart.

To demonstrate the VDJtools post-analysis software, TCR beta repertoires were profiled from the peripheral blood of more than 10 young patients with multiple sclerosis. Multiple sclerosis patients were children and adolescents aged roughly 6 to 15 years. Based on the germline V gene, the CDR1 and CDR2 sequences are SGHNT and YENEEA. From the cysteine up to the phenylalanine, the CDR3 has a length of 14 residues. This entry keeps only the CDR3 DNA: 42 bases, framed from base 1. Between the V and J ends, shortened by 9 bases and 1 base respectively, the junction contains 16 bases. Sequenced input: blood. This receptor was obtained from a girl aged 5 to 17 with multiple sclerosis. The chain is assembled from TRBV11-3 and TRBJ2-7; too little of a D gene remains to name it. CDR3 protein: CASRRPGPSYEQYF. The bases are TGTGCCAGTCGAAGGCCAGGACCTTCCTACGAGCAGTACTTC.